This T cell receptor beta chain was sequenced in a study of blood T cell repertoires in COVID-19. Profiling relied on immunoSEQ multiplex PCR, and the TCRdb table lists in-frame clones only, not all of them. The sample contains about 160,000 clones, around four fifths of which appear only once. V was clipped by 2 bases and J by 5 bases, with 10 bases between them. The CDR3 extends over 13 amino acids. CDR1 and CDR2 from the germline V gene are GTSNPN and SVGIG (reference sequence). Assignments of participants to cohorts depended upon their own reported clinical history. This sequence originates from a woman between 50 and 59 years old who had recovered from COVID-19. The rearrangement uses TRBV30 and TRBJ1-5, with D possibly TRBD1 on 6 matching bases. Input material: PBMCs or T cells enriched from blood (not recorded which). The CDR3, as DNA: TGTGCCTGGAGTCAGGGGACCGATCAGCCCCAGCATTTT. As protein: CAWSQGTDQPQHF.